These 27 T cell receptor beta chains were all obtained from the same sample, sequenced in a study of T cells after posttransplantation cyclophosphamide. Sequencing was performed with immunoSEQ multiplex PCR; in TCRdb, only in-frame clones are kept and a portion is missing. The sample presents 13,000 or so clones, none singletons. Sequenced input: PBMCs. Source of these receptors: a woman aged 35 to 49 in good health, CMV-negative, and a related stem cell transplant donor.

In this sample, this clone is medium-sized (0.01 to 0.1%). The chain employs TRBV4-2 and TRBJ2-7, with D possibly matching TRBD2 (5 bases). The CDR3 spans 13 residues. Germline assignment: CDR1 LGHNA and CDR2 YNFKEQ. V was cut by 1 base and J by 6 bases, with 10 bases left in between. CDR3 in amino acids: CASSQVLAGEQYF. The CDR3 DNA sequence: TGTGCCAGCAGCCAAGTCCTGGCGGGCGAGCAGTACTTC.

This clone was detected only a few times. The chain employs TRBV5-6 and TRBJ1-2, with TRBD1 as a possible D gene (5 bases). CDR1 SGHDT and CDR2 YYEEEE come from the germline V gene. The CDR3 totals 11 residues. V shed 10 bases and J shed 5 bases, with 12 bases lying between them. CDR3 region: CASSREYGYTF. Here the CDR3 DNA reads TGTGCCTCCAGCAGGGAGTATGGCTACACCTTC.

This clone was seen repeatedly, ten times or more. The chain is built from TRBV18 and TRBJ2-2, with a possible D match to TRBD2 (5 bases). The CDR3 has 15 amino acids. Germline CDR1 reads KGHSH; CDR2 reads LQKENI. Trimming removed 3 bases from V and 5 bases from J, with 13 bases in between. CDR3 sequence: CASSPEASTTGELFF. In nucleotides, the CDR3 is TGTGCCAGCTCACCGGAGGCTAGCACGACCGGGGAGCTGTTTTTT.

Relative to its sample, this clone is medium-sized. CDR3 bases: TGTGCCAGCAGGTCTGACAGTCGGTACACTGAAGCTTTCTTT. Encoded protein: CASRSDSRYTEAFF. This chain connects TRBV28 to TRBJ1-1; tentatively, D is TRBD1 (5 bases). The germline V and J ends were trimmed by 6 bases and 3 bases, with 14 bases remaining between them. CDR3 length: 14 amino acids. Per germline, CDR1 MDHEN and CDR2 SYDVKM.

This clone was detected many times. The chain couples TRBV2 to TRBJ1-2; 7 bases are a match to TRBD1. The CDR3 length is 15 residues. Germline assignment: CDR1 SNHLY and CDR2 FYNNEI. The J segment lost 4 bases and the V segment lost 1 base, leaving 6 bases of the junction unmatched. DNA for the CDR3: TGTGCCAGCAGTGAAGAGCAGGGGGACCTCTATGGCTACACCTTC. Its protein product is CASSEEQGDLYGYTF.

This clone was counted ten times or more. The chain carries TRBV7-9 and TRBJ2-2, with 9 bases matching TRBD1. CDR1 SEHNR and CDR2 FQNEAQ come from the germline V gene (reference sequence). The CDR3 contains 16 residues. V was pared by 6 bases and J by 2 bases, with 7 bases of the junction left unmatched. CDR3 amino acids: CASSRRDRVNTGELFF. The CDR3 nucleotides read TGTGCCAGCAGTCGGCGGGACAGGGTTAACACCGGGGAGCTGTTTTTT.

This clone was detected many times. This chain connects TRBV23-1 to TRBJ2-7; TRBD1 is a possible D gene (6 bases). TRBV23-1 is assigned to the ORF class and has an uncertain function. Trimming removed 10 bases from V and 0 bases from J, with 13 bases in between. The CDR3 runs 13 residues. CDR3 nucleotide sequence: TGCGCCATACGGAGAGGGGGCTCCTACGAGCAGTACTTC. It specifies CAIRRGGSYEQYF.

There are many counts of this clone. The chain recombines TRBV9 with TRBJ1-1; TRBD1 might be the D (6 bases). CDR3 length: 15 residues. Germline-derived CDR1 and CDR2 are SGDLS and YYNGEE. V dropped 2 bases and J dropped 1 base, with 12 bases sitting between them. CDR3 sequence (DNA): TGTGCCAGCAGCGTCCTACCGGGACAGAACACTGAAGCTTTCTTT. Amino acid sequence: CASSVLPGQNTEAFF.

The genes are TRBV20-1 and TRBJ2-7; 7 bases are a match to TRBD1. This CDR3 region has 11 residues. The germline V gene has CDR1 DFQATT and CDR2 SNEGSKA (reference sequence). The V gene end was trimmed by 4 bases and the J gene end by 4 bases; junction bases not matched to a gene: 1. The CDR3 sequence: CSATRGYEQYF. CDR3 nucleotide sequence: TGCAGTGCTACCAGGGGGTACGAGCAGTACTTC.

This clone occurred many times. This chain connects TRBV6-2 or TRBV6-3 to TRBJ2-2; no reliable D call. CDR3 length: 20 amino acids. CDR1 is MNHEY, CDR2 SVGEGT, per germline. V was clipped by 5 bases and J by 4 bases, with 29 bases between them. The DNA for the CDR3 is TGTGCCAGCAGTCCACCACCCTATTTTCAGGTCAACACAACCACCGGGGAGCTGTTTTTT. It codes for CASSPPPYFQVNTTTGELFF.

This clone was picked up many times. This chain connects TRBV6-1 to TRBJ2-7; possibly TRBD1 or TRBD2 for D (7 bases each). Germline V CDR1 and CDR2: MNHNS, SASEGT. The V end was cut by 0 bases, the J end by 4 bases, with 13 bases between. This CDR3 contains 15 residues. The CDR3 DNA reads as TGTGCCAGCAGTGAAGCGGGAGGGGGCGTATACGAGCAGTACTTC. Encoded protein: CASSEAGGGVYEQYF.

This clone was counted at least ten times. The rearrangement links TRBV7-9 to TRBJ2-3; D unclear. The CDR3 sequence is 15 residues long. The V end was cut by 7 bases, the J end by 0 bases, with 14 bases between. Looked up from germline, CDR1 is SEHNR and CDR2 is FQNEAQ (reference sequence). The CDR3 is CASTRSAHSTDTQYF. CDR3 sequence (DNA): TGTGCCAGCACCCGTAGTGCTCATAGCACAGATACGCAGTATTTT.

This clone was detected ten times or more. This chain links TRBV4-1 with TRBJ1-2; 9 bases align to TRBD1. Germline lookup yields CDR1 MGHRA and CDR2 YSYEKL. J gave up 6 bases and V 0 bases, and 5 bases lay outside the gene matches. The CDR3 spans 15 residues. CDR3 nucleotides: TGCGCCAGCAGCCAAGAAACCGGGACAGGGCATGGCTACACCTTC. Its protein is CASSQETGTGHGYTF.

Ten or more counts support this clone. V and J are TRBV19 and TRBJ2-2, with 7 bases matching TRBD1. Germline V gives CDR1 LNHDA, CDR2 SQIVND (reference sequence). The CDR3 covers 14 residues. V lost 5 bases to trimming and J lost 5 bases; unmatched junction nucleotides: 5. This chain's CDR3 is CASSAGGGTGELFF. In nucleotides, the CDR3 is TGTGCCAGTAGTGCAGGGGGTGGTACCGGGGAGCTGTTTTTT.

This clone was seen at least ten times. The chain uses TRBV6-2 or TRBV6-3 and TRBJ1-2; possible D gene TRBD1, 6 bases. The germline gives CDR1 MNHEY, CDR2 SVGEGT. V lost 7 bases and J 5 bases, leaving 14 bases between the germline ends. The CDR3 consists of 13 residues. DNA for the CDR3: TGTGCCAGCAAGAATCAGGGGCCATATGGCTACACCTTC. It translates to CASKNQGPYGYTF.

There are many counts of this clone. This sequence joins TRBV7-2 and TRBJ1-2, with no clear D. The germline CDR1 and CDR2 sequences are SGHTA and FQGNSA. CDR3 length equals 12 residues. The ends were cut back, 7 bases at V and 8 bases at J, with 14 bases in the middle. The CDR3 bases are TGTGCCAGCACCATGGGCCGGCTGGGCTACACCTTC. It translates to CASTMGRLGYTF.

This clone has ten or more counts. This CDR3 is CASSERTGLQAFF. The CDR3 coding sequence is TGTGCCAGCAGTGAAAGGACAGGCCTTCAAGCTTTCTTT. This chain links TRBV6-4 with TRBJ1-1, with 7 bases matching TRBD1. Germline trimming cut 3 bases from V and 9 bases from J; bases unmatched to any gene: 7. The CDR3 spans 13 residues. Germline V gene data show CDR1 as MRHNA and CDR2 as SNTAGT.

This clone was found many times. This chain joins TRBV7-2 and TRBJ2-2, with D unresolved. The germline V and J ends were trimmed by 4 bases and 4 bases, with 10 bases remaining between them. The CDR3 runs to 14 residues. The germline V gene encodes CDR1 SGHTA and CDR2 FQGNSA. The CDR3 region has the DNA TGTGCCAGCAGCTCCTCCGTTTCCACCGGGGAGCTGTTTTTT. Protein sequence: CASSSSVSTGELFF.

This clone was counted at least ten times. The chain combines TRBV18 with TRBJ2-3, with D possibly matching TRBD2 (6 bases). Trimming took 8 bases from V and 3 from J, leaving 21 bases between them. Germline V gene sequence: CDR1 KGHSH, CDR2 LQKENI. The CDR3 has 16 amino acids. The CDR3 nucleotides read TGTGCCAGCCAGGAGAGTCCGGGACTGGGTACAGATACGCAGTATTTT. Translating gives CASQESPGLGTDTQYF. Together with reference TRBV18 and TRBJ2-3, the CDR3 gives the full variable domain: NAGVMQNPRHLVRRRGQEARLRCSPMKGHSHVYWYRQLPEEGLKFMVYLQKENIIDESGMPKERFSAEFPKEGPSILRIQQVVRGDSAAYFCASQESPGLGTDTQYFGPGTRLTVL.

This clone has ten or more counts. The V call is TRBV4-2, the J call TRBJ1-2; D ambiguous. V lost 3 bases and J 2 bases, leaving 13 bases between the germline ends. Germline CDR1 reads LGHNA; CDR2 reads YNFKEQ. The CDR3 runs 15 residues. CDR3 in DNA: TGTGCCAGCAGCCATTCAACCCCAGCGAACTATGGCTACACCTTC. Its translation is CASSHSTPANYGYTF.

The table lists this clone with many counts. The chain combines TRBV30 with TRBJ1-6; TRBD1 aligns across 7 bases. Germline V gene data show CDR1 as GTSNPN and CDR2 as SVGIG (reference sequence). Unmatched junction bases numbered 22, after V lost 4 bases and J lost 7 bases. CDR3 size: 19 residues. This CDR3 is CAWNLPLTGVRAKNSPLHF. The CDR3 DNA sequence: TGTGCCTGGAACTTACCTCTTACAGGGGTAAGGGCAAAAAATTCACCCCTCCACTTT.

This clone has just a few counts. The chain is built from TRBV7-3 and TRBJ1-1; the D gene is possibly TRBD1 (6 bases). CDR1 SGHTA and CDR2 FQGTGA come from the germline V gene. The CDR3 runs to 15 residues. V was cut by 6 bases and J by 0 bases, with 14 bases left in between. In DNA, the CDR3 is TGTGCCAGCAGTCACGGGGGGCAGATGAACACTGAAGCTTTCTTT. Its protein is CASSHGGQMNTEAFF.

The sample holds many counts of this clone. The chain links TRBV4-1 to TRBJ2-3, with 9 bases that match TRBD2. This CDR3 has 15 amino acids. Trimming took 1 base from V and 2 from J; bases not matched to a gene: 1. In germline, CDR1 is MGHRA, CDR2 YSYEKL. In DNA form, the CDR3 reads TGCGCCAGCAGCCAAGTAGCGGGAGTCACAGATACGCAGTATTTT. It translates to CASSQVAGVTDTQYF.

This clone occurred many times. The genes are TRBV18 and TRBJ2-1; 11 bases map to TRBD2. V was clipped by 3 bases and J by 6 bases; unmatched bases: 7. Looked up from germline, CDR1 is KGHSH and CDR2 is LQKENI. This CDR3 has 16 amino acids. In nucleotides, the CDR3 is TGTGCCAGCTCACCTAGGCTAGCGGGAGGTTTCAATGAGCAGTTCTTC. Its translation: CASSPRLAGGFNEQFF.

This clone was counted many times. V gene TRBV15 combines with J gene TRBJ2-3, with a possible D match to TRBD2 (5 bases). CDR3 length equals 16 residues. V was pared by 0 bases and J by 0 bases, with 10 bases between. Germline loops: CDR1 LNHNV, CDR2 YYDKDF (reference sequence). The CDR3 loop is CATSREGAASTDTQYF. CDR3 bases: TGTGCCACCAGCAGAGAAGGAGCGGCTAGCACAGATACGCAGTATTTT.

This clone was picked up many times. The junction departs from the called germline gene at one end, perhaps through a read error. This chain connects TRBV12-3 or TRBV12-4 to TRBJ1-5; a possible D gene is TRBD1 (5 bases). The CDR3 length is 14 residues. CDR3 in amino acids: CASSLAGSNQPQHF. CDR3 DNA: TGTGCCAGCAGCTTAGCAGGGTCCAATCAGCCCCAGCATTTT.

This clone has at least ten counts. This chain uses TRBV2 with TRBJ1-2, with D hard to call. Germline V CDR1 and CDR2: SNHLY, FYNNEI. The V and J ends lost 7 bases and 0 bases respectively, with 12 bases between them. The CDR3 runs 14 residues. The CDR3 coding sequence is TGTGCCAGCACCGAGAGGGCGTCTAACTATGGCTACACCTTC. It codes for CASTERASNYGYTF.